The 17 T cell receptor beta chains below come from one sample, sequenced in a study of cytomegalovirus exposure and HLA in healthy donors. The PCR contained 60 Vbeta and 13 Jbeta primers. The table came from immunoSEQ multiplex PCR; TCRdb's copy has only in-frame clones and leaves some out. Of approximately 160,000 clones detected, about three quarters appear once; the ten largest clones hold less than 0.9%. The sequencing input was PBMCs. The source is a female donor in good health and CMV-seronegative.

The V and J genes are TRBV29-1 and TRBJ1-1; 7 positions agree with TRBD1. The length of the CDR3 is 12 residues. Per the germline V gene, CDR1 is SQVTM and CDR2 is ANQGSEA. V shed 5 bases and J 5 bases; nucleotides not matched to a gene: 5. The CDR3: CSVRQGFTEAFF. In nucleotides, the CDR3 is TGCAGCGTTCGACAGGGTTTTACTGAAGCTTTCTTT.

The CDR3 loop reads CASSLGAERGGKETQYF. The CDR3, as DNA: TGTGCCAGCAGCTTGGGAGCGGAGCGGGGGGGGAAAGAGACCCAGTACTTC. The V gene is TRBV5-4, the J gene TRBJ2-5; 10 bases line up with TRBD2. V lost 0 bases and J lost 3; bases outside the gene matches: 8. Per germline, CDR1 SGHNT and CDR2 YYREEE (reference sequence). This CDR3 has 17 residues.

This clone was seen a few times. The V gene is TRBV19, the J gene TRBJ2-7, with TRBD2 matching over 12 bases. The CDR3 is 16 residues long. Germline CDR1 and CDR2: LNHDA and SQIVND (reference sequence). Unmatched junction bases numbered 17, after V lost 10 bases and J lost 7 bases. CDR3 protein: CATAQGMGTSGREQYF. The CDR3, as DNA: TGTGCCACCGCACAGGGAATGGGGACTAGCGGGCGAGAGCAGTACTTC. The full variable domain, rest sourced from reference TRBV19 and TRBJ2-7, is DGGITQSPKYLFRKEGQNVTLSCEQNLNHDAMYWYRQDPGQGLRLIYYSQIVNDFQKGDIAEGYSVSREKKESFPLTVTSAQKNPTAFYLCATAQGMGTSGREQYFGPGTRLTVT.

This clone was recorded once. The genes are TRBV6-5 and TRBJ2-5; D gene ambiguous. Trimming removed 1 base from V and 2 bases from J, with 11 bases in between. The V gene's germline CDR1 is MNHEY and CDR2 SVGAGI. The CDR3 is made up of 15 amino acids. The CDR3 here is CASSYLERLQETQYF. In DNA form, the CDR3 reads TGTGCCAGCAGTTACTTGGAGCGATTACAAGAGACCCAGTACTTC.

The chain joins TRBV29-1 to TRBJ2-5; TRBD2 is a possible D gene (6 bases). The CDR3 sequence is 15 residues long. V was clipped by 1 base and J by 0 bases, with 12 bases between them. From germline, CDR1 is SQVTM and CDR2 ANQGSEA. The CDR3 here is CSVEGGTVYQETQYF. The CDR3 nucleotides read TGCAGCGTTGAAGGCGGGACGGTGTACCAAGAGACCCAGTACTTC.

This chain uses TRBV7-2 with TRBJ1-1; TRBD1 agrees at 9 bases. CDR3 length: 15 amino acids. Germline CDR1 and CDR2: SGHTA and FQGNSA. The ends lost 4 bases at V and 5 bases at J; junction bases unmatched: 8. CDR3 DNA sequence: TGTGCCAGCAGCTCACAGGGGGCTGTAGTAACTGAAGCTTTCTTT. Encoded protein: CASSSQGAVVTEAFF.

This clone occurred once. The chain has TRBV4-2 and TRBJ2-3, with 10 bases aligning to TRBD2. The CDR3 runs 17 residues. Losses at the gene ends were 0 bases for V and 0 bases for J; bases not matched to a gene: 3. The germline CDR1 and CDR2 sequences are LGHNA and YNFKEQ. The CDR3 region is CASSQDPTSGSTDTQYF. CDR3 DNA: TGTGCCAGCAGCCAAGACCCGACTAGCGGGAGCACAGATACGCAGTATTTT.

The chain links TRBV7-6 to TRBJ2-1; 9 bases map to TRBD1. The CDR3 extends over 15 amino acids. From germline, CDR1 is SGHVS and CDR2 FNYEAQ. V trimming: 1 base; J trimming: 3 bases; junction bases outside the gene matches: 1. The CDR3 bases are TGTGCCAGCAGCTTAGGGGGACAGGGCTACAATGAGCAGTTCTTC. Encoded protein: CASSLGGQGYNEQFF.

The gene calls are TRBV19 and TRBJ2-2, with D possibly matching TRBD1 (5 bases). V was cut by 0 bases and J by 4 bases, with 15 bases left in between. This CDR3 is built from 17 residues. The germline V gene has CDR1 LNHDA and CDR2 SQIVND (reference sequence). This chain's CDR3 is CASSIDSRTPFTGELFF. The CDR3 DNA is TGTGCCAGTAGTATAGATTCAAGGACACCCTTCACCGGGGAGCTGTTTTTT.

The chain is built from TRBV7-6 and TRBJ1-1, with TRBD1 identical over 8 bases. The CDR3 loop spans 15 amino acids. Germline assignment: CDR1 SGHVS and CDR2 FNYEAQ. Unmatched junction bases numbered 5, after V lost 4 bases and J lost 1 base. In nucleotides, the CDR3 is TGTGCCAGCAGCTCCAACAGGGGGTCGAACACTGAAGCTTTCTTT. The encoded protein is CASSSNRGSNTEAFF.

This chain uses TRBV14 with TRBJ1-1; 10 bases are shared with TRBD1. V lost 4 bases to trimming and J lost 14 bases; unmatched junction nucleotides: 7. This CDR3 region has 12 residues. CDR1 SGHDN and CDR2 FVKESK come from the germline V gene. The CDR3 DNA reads TGTGCCAGCAGCCCTTTAGACAGGGGGCACTTCTTT. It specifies CASSPLDRGHFF.

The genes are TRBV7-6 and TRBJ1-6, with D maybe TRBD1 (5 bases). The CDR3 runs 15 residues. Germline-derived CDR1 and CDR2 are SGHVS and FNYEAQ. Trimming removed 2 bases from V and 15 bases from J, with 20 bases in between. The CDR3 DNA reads TGTGCCAGCAGCTTATTTGATGGCGAGACAGCAGACCTCCACTTT. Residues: CASSLFDGETADLHF.

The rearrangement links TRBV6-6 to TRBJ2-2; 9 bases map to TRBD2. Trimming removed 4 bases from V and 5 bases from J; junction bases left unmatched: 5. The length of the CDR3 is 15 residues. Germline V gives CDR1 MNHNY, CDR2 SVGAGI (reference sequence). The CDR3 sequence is CASSSWTSATGELFF. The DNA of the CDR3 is TGTGCCAGCAGTTCCTGGACTAGCGCGACCGGGGAGCTGTTTTTT.

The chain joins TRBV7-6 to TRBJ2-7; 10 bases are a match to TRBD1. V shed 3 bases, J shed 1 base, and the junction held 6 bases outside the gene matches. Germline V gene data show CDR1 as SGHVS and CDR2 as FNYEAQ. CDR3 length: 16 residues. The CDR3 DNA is TGTGCCAGCAGCTTGTCCTGGACAGGGGGTTCCTACGAGCAGTACTTC. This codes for CASSLSWTGGSYEQYF.

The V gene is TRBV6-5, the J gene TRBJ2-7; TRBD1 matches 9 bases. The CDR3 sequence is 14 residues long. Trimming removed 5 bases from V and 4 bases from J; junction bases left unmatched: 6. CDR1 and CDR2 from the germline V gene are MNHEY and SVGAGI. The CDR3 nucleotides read TGTGCCAGCAGTGTGCAGGACAGGGGATACGAGCAGTACTTC. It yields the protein CASSVQDRGYEQYF.

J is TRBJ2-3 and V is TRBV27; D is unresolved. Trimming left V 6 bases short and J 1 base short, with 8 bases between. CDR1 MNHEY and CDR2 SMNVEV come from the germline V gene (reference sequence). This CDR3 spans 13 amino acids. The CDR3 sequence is CASSLRGTDTQYF. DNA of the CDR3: TGTGCCAGCAGCCTCCGGGGCACAGATACGCAGTATTTT.

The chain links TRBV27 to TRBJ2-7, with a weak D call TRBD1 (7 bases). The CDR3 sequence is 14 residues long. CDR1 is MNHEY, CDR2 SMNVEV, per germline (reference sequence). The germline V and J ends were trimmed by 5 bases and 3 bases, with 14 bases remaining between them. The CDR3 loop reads CASSPGDSIYEQYF. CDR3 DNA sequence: TGTGCCAGCAGTCCGGGGGACAGCATCTACGAGCAGTACTTC.